This T cell receptor beta chain was recovered during a study of technical replicates of blood from a few donors. This table comes from immunoSEQ multiplex PCR, and its TCRdb copy is limited to in-frame clones, with some not included. The sample lists about 98,000 clones, almost 96% occurring once. Germline-derived CDR1 and CDR2 are SGHRS and YFSETQ. With 3 bases removed from V and 2 bases from J, the gap between germline ends came to 18 bases. CDR3 size: 16 residues. The origin of this receptor is a human donor in good health. This chain connects TRBV5-1 to TRBJ2-7; tentative D call: TRBD1 (6 bases). Material: T cells isolated from PBMCs. CDR3 residues: CASSSDGTIPPYEQYF. For the CDR3, the DNA is TGCGCCAGCAGCTCAGACGGGACAATACCCCCCTACGAGCAGTACTTC.